This T cell receptor (beta chain) was retrieved from a study of beta chain features in type 1 diabetes. Study-level points and caveats: Sampled from patients, naive, central memory and Treg TCRB repertoires appeared more similar than those sampled from healthy donors.

Each of the CD4+ naive, central memory, regulatory and stem cell-like memory populations was sorted via CD45RO/CCR7/CD25/CD127/CD95/CD27. Germline loops: CDR1 ENHRY, CDR2 SYGVKD. This CDR3 comprises 14 residues. V was pared by 6 bases and J by 5 bases, with 8 bases of the junction left unmatched. Isolated RNA was reverse transcribed in full, so expressed TCRB transcripts were sequenced. Measured with immunoSEQ multiplex PCR; TCRdb has only the in-frame clones, and not every one. The data show about 930,000 clones, roughly 17% seen once. A remark on this clone: Its antigen is not identified.

Sequencing was carried out using naive CD4+ T cells from blood. The chain carries TRBV10-3 and TRBJ2-7; 9 bases line up with TRBD1. This TCR was recovered from a woman aged 18-29 years in good health. The CDR3 here is CAIRAGTGPNEQYF. CDR3 coding DNA: TGTGCCATCAGGGCCGGGACAGGGCCTAACGAGCAGTACTTC.